These T cell receptor beta chains were read from a single sample in a study of response to subunit inactivated influenza vaccine. TCRdb ran MiXCR on the RT-PCR reads and lists one entry per CDR3 protein. The table shows about 500,000 distinct CDR3 sequences, with approximately 17% occurring only once. The material sequenced was CD4+ T cells sorted from PBMCs, taken less than 30 months after vaccination. These receptor sequences come from a man between 50 and 69 years old who received an inactivated influenza vaccine. Each CDR3 is given with its conserved first and last residue. The D gene is left open where the match is weak. The size of a clone is reported for some rows only, either as once, few or many, or as a class for expanded clones.

j_gene | d_gene | len | v_gene | abundance | CDR3nt | CDR3aa
TRBJ2-3 | TRBD2 | 14 | TRBV30 | - | TGTGCCTGGAGTGGGCTAGCGGGTGCAGATACGCAGTATTTT | CAWSGLAGADTQYF
TRBJ2-2 | TRBD2 | 15 | TRBV4-2 | many | TGTGCCAGCAGCACTAGCGGGACAGACACCGGGGAGCTGTTTTTT | CASSTSGTDTGELFF
TRBJ1-1 | - | 15 | TRBV7-9 | few | TGTGCCAGCAGCTTAGGGAGGGGCGGAGGAACTGAAGCTTTCTTT | CASSLGRGGGTEAFF
TRBJ2-1 | - | 14 | TRBV5-1 | many | TGCGCCAGCAGCTTGAAAGCGAGAACTAATGAGCAGTTCTTC | CASSLKARTNEQFF
TRBJ2-7 | TRBD1 | 14 | TRBV29-1 | few | TGCAGCGTTGATAAGCCCGGGACAGCCGGCGAGCAGTACTTC | CSVDKPGTAGEQYF
TRBJ2-7 | TRBD1 | 15 | TRBV5-1 | - | TGCGCCAGCAGCATTTTACAGGGGGCTAACTACGAGCAGTACTTC | CASSILQGANYEQYF
TRBJ1-1 | - | 14 | TRBV7-9 | few | TGTGCCAGCAGCCCCAGGAGGGCAAACACTGAAGCTTTCTTT | CASSPRRANTEAFF
TRBJ2-3 | - | 14 | TRBV5-1 | many | TGTGCCAGCAGCTTAGCTCCCTCCACAGATACGCAGTATTTT | CASSLAPSTDTQYF
TRBJ1-1 | TRBD1 | 15 | TRBV7-9 | few | TGTGCCAGCAGCTTAGGGGACAGGGGGCACACTGAAGCTTTCTTT | CASSLGDRGHTEAFF
TRBJ1-5 | - | 13 | TRBV20-1 | few | TGCAGTGCTTTTCGGGCTAGCAATCAGCCCCAGCATTTT | CSAFRASNQPQHF
TRBJ2-3 | TRBD2 | 17 | TRBV7-2 | few | TGTGCCAGCAGCTTAAATTCCTTGCTAGCGGCGGGGGATACGCAGTATTTT | CASSLNSLLAAGDTQYF
TRBJ2-3 | TRBD2 | 16 | TRBV20-1 | - | TGCAGTGCTAGAGATGTGACTAGCGGGAGAATAGATACGCAGTATTTT | CSARDVTSGRIDTQYF
TRBJ2-5 | TRBD1 | 15 | TRBV5-5 | many | TGTGCCAGCAGCTCTATCGGGACAGGGCGCGAGACCCAGTACTTC | CASSSIGTGRETQYF
TRBJ2-3 | - | 15 | TRBV4-2 | few | TGTGCCAGCAGCCAAGTCGGAGCGGACACAGATACGCAGTATTTT | CASSQVGADTDTQYF
TRBJ2-2 | TRBD1 | 16 | TRBV24-1 | few | TGTGCCACCAGCACGACAGGGCCTCTGAACACCGGGGAGCTGTTTTTT | CATSTTGPLNTGELFF
TRBJ2-1 | - | 13 | TRBV4-2 | few | TGTGCCAGCAGCCTGCAGAGAGATGGTGAGCAGTTCTTC | CASSLQRDGEQFF
TRBJ1-5 | - | 14 | TRBV7-8 | - | TGTGCCAGCAGCTCATACAGGGATCATCAGCCCCAGCATTTT | CASSSYRDHQPQHF
TRBJ2-1 | - | 13 | TRBV20-1 | few | TGCAGTGCACCAAACAGGGGACTCAATGAGCAGTTCTTC | CSAPNRGLNEQFF
TRBJ2-5 | - | 15 | TRBV4-1 | - | TGCGCCAGCAGCCTCACCTCCGGGACAAAAGAGACCCAGTACTTC | CASSLTSGTKETQYF
TRBJ2-1 | TRBD1 | 15 | TRBV20-1 | few | TGCAGTGCTAGAGATAACAGGGGGCTTTATGATGAGCAGTTCTTC | CSARDNRGLYDEQFF
TRBJ2-1 | - | 12 | TRBV29-1 | - | TGCAGCGCGTCCCCAGCGACTCTCGAGCAGTTCTTC | CSASPATLEQFF
TRBJ2-3 | - | 14 | TRBV27 | many | TGTGCCAGCAGTTTATCGTACGGCACAGATACGCAGTATTTT | CASSLSYGTDTQYF
TRBJ2-1 | - | 14 | TRBV29-1 | - | TGCAGCGTTGAACCGATGCCAGGGAACGATGAGCAGTTCTTC | CSVEPMPGNDEQFF
TRBJ2-5 | - | 11 | TRBV11-1 | - | TGTGCCAGCACTAGAGCAGAGACCCAGTACTTC | CASTRAETQYF
TRBJ2-1 | TRBD2 | 16 | TRBV12-3/TRBV12-4 | many | TGTGCCAGCAGTTTACTGGCTAGCGGGTTCGGGGATGAGCAGTTCTTC | CASSLLASGFGDEQFF
TRBJ2-3 | TRBD2 | 16 | TRBV2 | - | TGTGCCAGCAACGAGAGACCTAGCGGGGGCCCCAAAGAGGAGTATTTT | CASNERPSGGPKEEYF
TRBJ2-5 | - | 13 | TRBV20-1 | - | TGCAGTGCTAGGCTACGGGGGCAAGAGACCCAGTACTTC | CSARLRGQETQYF
TRBJ2-1 | - | 14 | TRBV12-3/TRBV12-4 | many | TGTGCCAGCAGTTTTGCCGGGGTGGGTAATGAGCAGTTCTTC | CASSFAGVGNEQFF
TRBJ2-3 | TRBD2 | 12 | TRBV29-1 | many | TGCAGCGTTGACGCGGGAGCAGATACGCAGTATTTT | CSVDAGADTQYF
TRBJ1-5 | - | 12 | TRBV6-1 | - | TGTACTCTAAGGGATCTCAATCAGCCCCAGCATTTT | CTLRDLNQPQHF
TRBJ1-1 | TRBD1 | 18 | TRBV4-2 | - | TGTGCCAGCAGCCCTTGGAGATCTACAGGGGGCTTGAACACTGAAGCTTTCTTT | CASSPWRSTGGLNTEAFF
TRBJ2-7 | - | 12 | TRBV12-3/TRBV12-4 | few | TGTGCCAGCAGTTATGGATTCTACGAGCAGTACTTC | CASSYGFYEQYF
TRBJ1-2 | TRBD1 | 16 | TRBV5-5 | - | TGTGCCAGCAGCTTGGGGGCGGGACAGTGGAGTTATGGCTACACCTTC | CASSLGAGQWSYGYTF
TRBJ1-3 | - | 16 | TRBV29-1 | few | TGCAGCGTTGAGGACGCTGGACGGAACTCTGGAAACACCATATATTTT | CSVEDAGRNSGNTIYF
TRBJ1-5 | - | 12 | TRBV25-1 | - | TGTGCCAGCAGGGGGGGTGATCAGCCCCAGCATTTT | CASRGGDQPQHF
TRBJ2-1 | TRBD1 | 14 | TRBV12-3/TRBV12-4 | few | TGTGCCAGCAGCTCGGGACAGAATAACAATGAGCAGTTCTTC | CASSSGQNNNEQFF
TRBJ2-3 | - | 16 | TRBV28 | - | TGTGCCAGCAGTCCCCGCGGCATCGGAAGCACAGATACGCAGTATTTT | CASSPRGIGSTDTQYF
TRBJ1-6 | - | 17 | TRBV12-3/TRBV12-4 | - | TGTGCCAGCAGTCCCGGGAGAATCAGCTCCTATAATTCACCCCTCCACTTT | CASSPGRISSYNSPLHF
TRBJ2-5 | TRBD1 | 15 | TRBV5-1 | few | TGCGCCAGCAGCTTGTCCGGGACAGAGCAAGAGACCCAGTACTTC | CASSLSGTEQETQYF
TRBJ2-7 | - | 16 | TRBV4-1 | once | TGCGCCAGCAGCCAAGTATATGGACGCAGCTCCTACGAGCAGTACTTC | CASSQVYGRSSYEQYF
TRBJ2-7 | - | 14 | TRBV5-1 | - | TGCGCCAGCAGCGGAGGCCCAGGGACCTACGAGCAGTACTTC | CASSGGPGTYEQYF
TRBJ1-5 | - | 13 | TRBV5-6 | few | TGTGCCAGCAGCTTGGGCGGATGGGAGCCCCAGCATTTT | CASSLGGWEPQHF